This T cell receptor (beta chain) stems from a study of CD8+CD57+ T cells in acquired aplastic anemia. About the research overall: DNA per sorted CD4+ or CD8+ sample ranged roughly 0.19 to 30 ug, averaging roughly 3.2 ug. The average read count for CD4+ cells in healthy donors was 8.5 million to 12 million. Findings and caveats of the study: Sharing between patients and controls was observed for about 27 CD8+ CDR3 sequences. Patient and control CD8+ Simpson's diversity was not significantly different.

Ten or more counts support this clonotype. The antigen is not known. Unmatched junction bases numbered 4, after V lost 5 bases and J lost 4 bases. This CDR3 region has 14 residues. Germline V gene sequence: CDR1 DFQATT, CDR2 SNEGSKA (reference sequence). TCR beta VDJ combinations and CDR3 sequences were profiled from genomic DNA. TCRdb re-derived calls from the reads in MiXCR, one entry per CDR3 protein. This table holds 180,000 or so distinct CDR3 sequences, less than 55% found once. Sequenced material: sorted CD4+, CD8+, or CD8+CD57+ T cells (not recorded which) from PBMCs. The source is a human donor in good health. This chain links TRBV20-1 with TRBJ2-3; 12 nucleotides agree with TRBD2. The CDR3 protein is CSARLAGVPDTQYF. The CDR3 DNA follows: TGCAGTGCTCGACTAGCGGGAGTACCAGATACGCAGTATTTT.